The rows below give T cell receptor beta chains drawn from one sample of a study of shared clonotypes between healthy human individuals. The assay was immunoSEQ multiplex PCR, and TCRdb's table has in-frame clones only and misses some. The sample carries approximately 440,000 clones, roughly four fifths recorded once. Sequencing was carried out using PBMCs. The receptors shown here come from a woman aged 40 to 50 in good health. Some clones in this sample may be carry-over from other donors' samples. Both conserved end residues are part of each CDR3. The order of the fields is CDR3 protein, CDR3 DNA, V gene, J gene, D gene, clone size. The D gene is left open where the match is weak. Expanded clones are given a class, and other clones once, few, many or no size at all.

CDR3 protein: CATSRDQSYTF; CDR3 DNA: TGTGCCACCAGCAGAGACCAGAGCTACACCTTC; V gene: TRBV15; J gene: TRBJ1-2; D gene: NA; clone size: NA
CDR3 protein: CASSLATTGDSPLHF; CDR3 DNA: TGCGCCAGCAGCTTGGCCACGACAGGGGATTCACCCCTCCACTTT; V gene: TRBV5-1; J gene: TRBJ1-6; D gene: TRBD1; clone size: few
CDR3 protein: CAWSVTTGGEQPQHF; CDR3 DNA: TGTGCCTGGAGTGTTACGACAGGCGGAGAGCAGCCCCAGCATTTT; V gene: TRBV30; J gene: TRBJ1-5; D gene: NA; clone size: NA
CDR3 protein: CASSHSGADTQYF; CDR3 DNA: TGTGCCAGCAGCCATAGCGGGGCCGATACGCAGTATTTT; V gene: TRBV27; J gene: TRBJ2-3; D gene: TRBD2; clone size: NA
CDR3 protein: CASSPRGEAFF; CDR3 DNA: TGTGCCAGCAGCCCGAGGGGGGAAGCTTTCTTT; V gene: TRBV28; J gene: TRBJ1-1; D gene: NA; clone size: NA
CDR3 protein: CASRNRDTDTQYF; CDR3 DNA: TGTGCCAGCAGAAACCGGGACACAGATACGCAGTATTTT; V gene: TRBV28; J gene: TRBJ2-3; D gene: NA; clone size: NA
CDR3 protein: CASSLGGTDTQYF; CDR3 DNA: TGTGCCAGCAGCTTAGGGGGGACAGATACGCAGTATTTT; V gene: TRBV7-8; J gene: TRBJ2-3; D gene: NA; clone size: NA
CDR3 protein: CASSPRAGGNSRTGELFF; CDR3 DNA: TGTGCCAGCAGCCCCCGTGCTGGAGGGAACTCTAGAACCGGGGAGCTGTTTTTT; V gene: TRBV7-2; J gene: TRBJ2-2; D gene: NA; clone size: NA
CDR3 protein: CAGSLAGDRTSSYEQYF; CDR3 DNA: TGCGCCGGATCACTAGCGGGAGACCGCACGAGCTCCTACGAGCAGTACTTC; V gene: TRBV4-1; J gene: TRBJ2-7; D gene: TRBD2; clone size: NA
CDR3 protein: CASSPVGGPGSYEQYF; CDR3 DNA: TGTGCCAGCAGCCCCGTAGGCGGGCCTGGGTCCTACGAGCAGTACTTC; V gene: TRBV7-9; J gene: TRBJ2-7; D gene: NA; clone size: NA
CDR3 protein: CASSLALTGGLLSSYEQYF; CDR3 DNA: TGTGCCAGCAGCTTGGCCCTGACAGGGGGCCTTTTAAGCTCCTACGAGCAGTACTTC; V gene: TRBV5-4; J gene: TRBJ2-7; D gene: TRBD1; clone size: NA
CDR3 protein: CASKNGGTYEQYF; CDR3 DNA: TGTGCCAGCAAAAATGGGGGGACCTACGAGCAGTACTTC; V gene: TRBV7-9; J gene: TRBJ2-7; D gene: NA; clone size: NA
CDR3 protein: CASSQDNRDQYF; CDR3 DNA: TGTGCCAGCAGCCAAGATAACCGGGATCAGTACTTC; V gene: TRBV4-2; J gene: TRBJ2-7; D gene: NA; clone size: once
CDR3 protein: CGGSSTDTQYF; CDR3 DNA: TGCGGGGGATCTAGCACAGATACGCAGTATTTT; V gene: TRBV29-1; J gene: TRBJ2-3; D gene: NA; clone size: NA
CDR3 protein: CASSERSVQPQHF; CDR3 DNA: TGTGCCAGCAGTGAAAGGTCAGTACAGCCCCAGCATTTT; V gene: TRBV6-1; J gene: TRBJ1-5; D gene: NA; clone size: many
CDR3 protein: CASRLDMREQYF; CDR3 DNA: TGCGCCAGCAGGTTAGATATGAGGGAGCAGTACTTC; V gene: TRBV5-1; J gene: TRBJ2-5; D gene: NA; clone size: NA
CDR3 protein: CAISRQGENTEAFF; CDR3 DNA: TGTGCCATCAGTAGACAGGGGGAGAACACTGAAGCTTTCTTT; V gene: TRBV10-3; J gene: TRBJ1-1; D gene: TRBD1; clone size: few
CDR3 protein: CASSLDRARTDTQYF; CDR3 DNA: TGCGCCAGCAGCTTGGACAGGGCACGCACAGATACGCAGTATTTT; V gene: TRBV5-1; J gene: TRBJ2-3; D gene: NA; clone size: NA
CDR3 protein: CASGLAPEQTNQPQHF; CDR3 DNA: TGCGCCAGCGGCCTGGCCCCAGAACAGACCAATCAGCCCCAGCATTTT; V gene: TRBV4-3; J gene: TRBJ1-5; D gene: NA; clone size: NA
CDR3 protein: CASSLRDRENTEAFF; CDR3 DNA: TGTGCCAGCAGCCTCCGGGACAGGGAGAACACTGAAGCTTTCTTT; V gene: TRBV5-8; J gene: TRBJ1-1; D gene: TRBD1; clone size: once
CDR3 protein: CASSFHPAGAGEQYF; CDR3 DNA: TGTGCCAGCAGCTTCCACCCCGCCGGGGCAGGGGAGCAGTACTTC; V gene: TRBV7-2; J gene: TRBJ2-7; D gene: NA; clone size: NA
CDR3 protein: CASSKAQMGGYEQYF; CDR3 DNA: TGTGCCAGCAGCAAAGCCCAGATGGGAGGCTACGAGCAGTACTTC; V gene: TRBV21-1; J gene: TRBJ2-7; D gene: NA; clone size: NA
CDR3 protein: CSVEAGLATNNEQFF; CDR3 DNA: TGCAGCGTTGAAGCGGGACTAGCGACCAACAATGAGCAGTTCTTC; V gene: TRBV29-1; J gene: TRBJ2-1; D gene: TRBD2; clone size: NA
CDR3 protein: CATSSLGKGRYF; CDR3 DNA: TGTGCCACCAGCTCCCTCGGAAAGGGTCGGTATTTT; V gene: TRBV15; J gene: TRBJ2-3; D gene: NA; clone size: NA
CDR3 protein: CASSAGQGNSYGYTF; CDR3 DNA: TGTGCCAGCAGTGCCGGACAGGGAAATTCATATGGCTACACCTTC; V gene: TRBV6-1; J gene: TRBJ1-2; D gene: TRBD1; clone size: NA
CDR3 protein: CASSLMIDRGWNEQFF; CDR3 DNA: TGTGCCAGCAGCTTAATGATCGACAGGGGGTGGAATGAGCAGTTCTTC; V gene: TRBV7-2; J gene: TRBJ2-1; D gene: TRBD1; clone size: NA
CDR3 protein: CSVGSGGHEQYF; CDR3 DNA: TGCAGCGTTGGGAGTGGTGGGCACGAGCAGTACTTC; V gene: TRBV29-1; J gene: TRBJ2-7; D gene: NA; clone size: NA
CDR3 protein: CASTTRRANTEAFF; CDR3 DNA: TGTGCCAGTACAACTAGACGGGCTAACACTGAAGCTTTCTTT; V gene: TRBV19; J gene: TRBJ1-1; D gene: NA; clone size: NA
CDR3 protein: CASSTFTDTQYF; CDR3 DNA: TGTGCCAGTAGTACCTTCACAGATACGCAGTATTTT; V gene: TRBV19; J gene: TRBJ2-3; D gene: NA; clone size: NA